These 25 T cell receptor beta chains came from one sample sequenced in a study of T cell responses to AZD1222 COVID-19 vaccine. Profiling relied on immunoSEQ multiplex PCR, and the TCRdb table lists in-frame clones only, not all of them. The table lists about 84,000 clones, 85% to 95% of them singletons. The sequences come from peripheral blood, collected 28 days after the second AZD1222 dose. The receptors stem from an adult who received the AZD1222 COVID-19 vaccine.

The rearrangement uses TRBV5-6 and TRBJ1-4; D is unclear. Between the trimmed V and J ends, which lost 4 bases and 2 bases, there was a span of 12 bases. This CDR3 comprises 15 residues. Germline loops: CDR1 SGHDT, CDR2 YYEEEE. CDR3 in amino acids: CASSRGGLTNEKLFF. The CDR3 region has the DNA TGTGCCAGCAGCCGGGGAGGGCTTACTAATGAAAAACTGTTTTTT.

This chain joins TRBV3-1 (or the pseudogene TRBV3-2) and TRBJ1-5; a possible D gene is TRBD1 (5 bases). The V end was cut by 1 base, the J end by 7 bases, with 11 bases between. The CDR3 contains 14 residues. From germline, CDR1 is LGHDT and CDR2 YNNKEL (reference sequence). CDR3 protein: CASSQAQVFQPQHF. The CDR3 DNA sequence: TGTGCCAGCAGCCAAGCACAGGTATTCCAGCCCCAGCATTTT.

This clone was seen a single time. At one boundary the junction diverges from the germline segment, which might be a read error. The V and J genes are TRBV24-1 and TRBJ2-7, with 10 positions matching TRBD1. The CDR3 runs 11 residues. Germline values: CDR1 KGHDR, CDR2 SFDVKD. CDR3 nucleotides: TGCGGGGGACAGGGGTCGGGAGAGCAGTACTTC. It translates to CGGQGSGEQYF.

In DNA, the CDR3 is TGTGCCAGCTCACCGGCGAGTGGGCGGAGCTCCTACAATGAGCAGTTCTTC. This sequence encodes CASSPASGRSSYNEQFF. The V call is TRBV18, the J call TRBJ2-1; D not certain. The CDR3 consists of 17 residues. The germline V gene encodes CDR1 KGHSH and CDR2 LQKENI. The V gene lost 3 bases and the J gene lost 0 bases, with 15 bases spanning the gap. The complete variable domain, with remaining parts taken from reference TRBV18 and TRBJ2-1, reads NAGVMQNPRHLVRRRGQEARLRCSPMKGHSHVYWYRQLPEEGLKFMVYLQKENIIDESGMPKERFSAEFPKEGPSILRIQQVVRGDSAAYFCASSPASGRSSYNEQFFGPGTRLTVL.

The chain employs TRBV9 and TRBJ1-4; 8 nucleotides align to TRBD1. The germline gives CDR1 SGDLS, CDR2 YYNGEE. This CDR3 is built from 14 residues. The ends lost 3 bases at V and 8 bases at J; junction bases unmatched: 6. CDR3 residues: CASSDDRGSEKLFF. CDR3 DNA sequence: TGTGCCAGCAGCGACGACAGGGGAAGCGAAAAACTGTTTTTT.

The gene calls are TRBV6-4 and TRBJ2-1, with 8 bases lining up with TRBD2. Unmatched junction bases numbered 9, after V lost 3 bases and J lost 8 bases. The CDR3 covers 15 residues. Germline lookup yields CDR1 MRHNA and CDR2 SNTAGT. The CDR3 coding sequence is TGTGCCAGCAGTGAAAATAGCGGGGTTGGTCATGAGCAGTTCTTC. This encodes CASSENSGVGHEQFF.

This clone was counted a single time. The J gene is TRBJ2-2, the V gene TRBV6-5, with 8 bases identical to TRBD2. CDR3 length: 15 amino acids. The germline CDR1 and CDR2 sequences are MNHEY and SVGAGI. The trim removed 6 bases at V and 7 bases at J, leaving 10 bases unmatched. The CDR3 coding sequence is TGTGCCAGCAGAGGAAGGACTAGCCCCGGCGGGGAGCTGTTTTTT. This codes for CASRGRTSPGGELFF.

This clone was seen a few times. CDR3 sequence reads: CASSLGDSRNEQFF. Written as DNA, the CDR3 is TGTGCCAGCAGCTTAGGGGACTCTAGGAATGAGCAGTTCTTC. This chain uses TRBV7-9 with TRBJ2-1, with D perhaps TRBD2 (6 bases). Germline V gene lookup returns CDR1 SEHNR and CDR2 FQNEAQ (reference sequence). The V and J ends lost 1 base and 7 bases respectively, with 11 bases between them. This CDR3 spans 14 amino acids.

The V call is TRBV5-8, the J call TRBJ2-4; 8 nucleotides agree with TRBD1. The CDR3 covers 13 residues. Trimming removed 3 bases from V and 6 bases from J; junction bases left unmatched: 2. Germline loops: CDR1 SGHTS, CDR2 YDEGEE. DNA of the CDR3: TGTGCCAGCAGCTGGGACAGGAGAAACATTCAGTACTTC. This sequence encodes CASSWDRRNIQYF.

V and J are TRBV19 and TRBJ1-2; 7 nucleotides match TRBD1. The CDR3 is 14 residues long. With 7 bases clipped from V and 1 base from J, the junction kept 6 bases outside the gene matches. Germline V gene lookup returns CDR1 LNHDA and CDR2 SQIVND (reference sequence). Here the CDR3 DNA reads TGTGCCAGTAATGAAGCAGGGGGTAACTATGGCTACACCTTC. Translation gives CASNEAGGNYGYTF.

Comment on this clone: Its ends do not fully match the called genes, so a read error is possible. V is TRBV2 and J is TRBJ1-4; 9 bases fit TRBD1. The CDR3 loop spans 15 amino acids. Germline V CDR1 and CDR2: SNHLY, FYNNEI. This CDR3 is CASREGQGRYEKLFF. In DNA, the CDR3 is TGTGCCAGCAGGGAAGGACAGGGGCGTTATGAAAAACTGTTTTTT.

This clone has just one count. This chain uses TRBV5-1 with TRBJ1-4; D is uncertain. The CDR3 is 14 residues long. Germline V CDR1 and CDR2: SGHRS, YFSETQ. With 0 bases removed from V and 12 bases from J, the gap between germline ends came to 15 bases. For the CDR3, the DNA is TGCGCCAGCAGCTTGGCACCCGTTGATGGGGAACTGTTTTTT. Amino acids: CASSLAPVDGELFF. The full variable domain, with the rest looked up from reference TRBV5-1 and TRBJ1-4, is KAGVTQTPRYLIKTRGQQVTLSCSPISGHRSVSWYQQTPGQGLQFLFEYFSETQRNKGNFPGRFSGRQFSNSRSEMNVSTLELGDSALYLCASSLAPVDGELFFGSGTQLSVL.

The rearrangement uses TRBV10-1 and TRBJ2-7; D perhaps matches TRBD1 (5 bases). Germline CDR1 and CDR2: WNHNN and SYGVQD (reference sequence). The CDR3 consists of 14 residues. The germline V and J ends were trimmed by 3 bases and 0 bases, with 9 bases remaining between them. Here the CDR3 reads CASSDDSASYEQYF. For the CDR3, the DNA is TGCGCCAGCAGTGATGACAGCGCCTCCTACGAGCAGTACTTC.

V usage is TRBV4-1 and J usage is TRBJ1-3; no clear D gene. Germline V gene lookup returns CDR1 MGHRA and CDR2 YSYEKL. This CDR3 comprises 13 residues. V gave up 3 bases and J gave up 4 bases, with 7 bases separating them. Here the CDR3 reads CASSHDSGNTIYF. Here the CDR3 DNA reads TGCGCCAGCAGCCACGACTCAGGAAACACCATATATTTT.

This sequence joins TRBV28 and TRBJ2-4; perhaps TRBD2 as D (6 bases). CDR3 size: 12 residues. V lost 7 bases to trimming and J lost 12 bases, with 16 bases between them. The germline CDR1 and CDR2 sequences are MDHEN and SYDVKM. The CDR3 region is CASTKGEATQYF. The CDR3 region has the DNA TGTGCCAGCACCAAAGGGGAGGCCACTCAGTACTTC.

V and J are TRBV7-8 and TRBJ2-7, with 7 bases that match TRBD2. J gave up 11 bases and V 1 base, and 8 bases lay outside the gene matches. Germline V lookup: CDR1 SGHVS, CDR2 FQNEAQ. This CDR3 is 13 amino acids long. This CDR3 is CASSLGGREVEYF. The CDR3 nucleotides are TGTGCCAGCAGCTTAGGAGGGAGGGAAGTTGAGTACTTC. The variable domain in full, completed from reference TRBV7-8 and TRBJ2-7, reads GAGVSQSPRYKVAKRGQDVALRCDPISGHVSLFWYQQALGQGPEFLTYFQNEAQLDKSGLPSDRFFAERPEGSVSTLKIQRTQQEDSAVYLCASSLGGREVEYFGPGTRLTVT.

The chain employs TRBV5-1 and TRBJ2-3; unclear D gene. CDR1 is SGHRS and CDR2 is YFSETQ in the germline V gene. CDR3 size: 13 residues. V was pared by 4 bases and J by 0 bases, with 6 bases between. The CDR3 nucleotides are TGCGCCAGCAGCAAGACTAGCACAGATACGCAGTATTTT. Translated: CASSKTSTDTQYF.

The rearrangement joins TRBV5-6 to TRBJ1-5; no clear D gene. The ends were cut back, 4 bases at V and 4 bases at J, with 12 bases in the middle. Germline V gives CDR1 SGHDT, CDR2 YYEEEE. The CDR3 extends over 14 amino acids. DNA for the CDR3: TGTGCCAGCAGCCCCCCGGGAGGGAATCAGCCCCAGCATTTT. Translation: CASSPPGGNQPQHF.

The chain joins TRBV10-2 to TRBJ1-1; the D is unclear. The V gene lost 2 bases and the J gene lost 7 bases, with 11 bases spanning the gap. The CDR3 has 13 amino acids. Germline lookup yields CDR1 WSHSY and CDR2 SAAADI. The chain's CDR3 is CASSEGVWGEAFF. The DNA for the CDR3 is TGCGCCAGCAGTGAGGGGGTTTGGGGTGAAGCTTTCTTT.

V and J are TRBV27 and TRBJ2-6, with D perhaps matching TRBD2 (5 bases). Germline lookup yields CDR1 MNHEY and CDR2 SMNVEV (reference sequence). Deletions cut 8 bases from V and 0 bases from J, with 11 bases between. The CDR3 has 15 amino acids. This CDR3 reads CASLAQYSGANVLTF. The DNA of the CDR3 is TGTGCCAGCCTAGCCCAGTACTCTGGGGCCAACGTCCTGACTTTC.

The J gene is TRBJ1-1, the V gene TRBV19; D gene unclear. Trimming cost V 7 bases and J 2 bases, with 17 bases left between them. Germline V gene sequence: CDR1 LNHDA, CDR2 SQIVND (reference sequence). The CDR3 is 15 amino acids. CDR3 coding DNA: TGTGCCAGTACCCCCTTTAGCGGGATAAACACTGAAGCTTTCTTT. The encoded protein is CASTPFSGINTEAFF.

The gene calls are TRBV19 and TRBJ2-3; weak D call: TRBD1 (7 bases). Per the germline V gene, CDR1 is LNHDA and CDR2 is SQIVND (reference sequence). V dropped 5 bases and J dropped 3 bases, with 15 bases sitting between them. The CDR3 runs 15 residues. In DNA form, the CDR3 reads TGTGCCAGTAGTCAGGGGGGCCCCTCAACAGATACGCAGTATTTT. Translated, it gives CASSQGGPSTDTQYF.

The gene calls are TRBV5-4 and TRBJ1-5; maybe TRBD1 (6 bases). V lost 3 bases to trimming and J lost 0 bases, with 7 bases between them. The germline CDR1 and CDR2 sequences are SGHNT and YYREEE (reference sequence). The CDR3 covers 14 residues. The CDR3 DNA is TGTGCCAGCAGCTCACAGGGTAGCAATCAGCCCCAGCATTTT. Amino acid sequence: CASSSQGSNQPQHF.

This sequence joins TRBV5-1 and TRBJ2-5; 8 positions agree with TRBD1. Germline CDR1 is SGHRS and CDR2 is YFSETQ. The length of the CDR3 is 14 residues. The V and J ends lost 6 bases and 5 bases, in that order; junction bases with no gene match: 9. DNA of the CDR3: TGCGCCAGCACGACGCAGGGGGCAGAGGAGACCCAGTACTTC. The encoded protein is CASTTQGAEETQYF.

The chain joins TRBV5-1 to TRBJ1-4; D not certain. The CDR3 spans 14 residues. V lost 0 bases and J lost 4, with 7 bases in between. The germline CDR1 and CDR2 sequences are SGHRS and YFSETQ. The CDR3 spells CASSLGGSNEKLFF. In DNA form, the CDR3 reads TGCGCCAGCAGCTTGGGCGGAAGTAATGAAAAACTGTTTTTT.